A selection of T cell receptor beta chains follows, all from one sample in a study of coeliac disease. Using immunoSEQ multiplex PCR, the repertoire was profiled, and TCRdb retains in-frame clones only, with some absent. This sample carries roughly 3,700 clones, around 66% of them seen once, and the ten largest clones take around 25%. The sample was lymphocytes from the gut lamina propria. The source of these receptors is a woman aged 30 to 39 without celiac disease. Both conserved end residues are part of each CDR3. Fields, in order: J gene, D gene, clone size, V gene, CDR3 DNA, CDR3 protein. D genes are given only for firm matches. Clone size, where shown, is once, few, many, or a class for clones that have expanded.

j_gene: TRBJ2-1
d_gene: TRBD1
abundance: NA
v_gene: TRBV28
CDR3nt: TGTGCCAGCAGTGTTCTACCTGGGACAGGGGAAAAGGATGAGCAGTTCTTC
CDR3aa: CASSVLPGTGEKDEQFF

j_gene: TRBJ1-4
d_gene: NA
abundance: NA
v_gene: TRBV5-1
CDR3nt: TGCGCCAGCAGCAGAGGGGGGGGGCAGGGAGATTTTCGCGAAAAACTGTTTTTT
CDR3aa: CASSRGGGQGDFREKLFF

j_gene: TRBJ2-1
d_gene: NA
abundance: NA
v_gene: TRBV6-1
CDR3nt: TGTGCCAGCGAGCCCCACAATGAGCAGTTCTTC
CDR3aa: CASEPHNEQFF

j_gene: TRBJ1-2
d_gene: NA
abundance: NA
v_gene: TRBV14
CDR3nt: TGTGCCAACGACTTGACCCACCCCTATGGCTACACCTTC
CDR3aa: CANDLTHPYGYTF

j_gene: TRBJ2-5
d_gene: TRBD1
abundance: NA
v_gene: TRBV5-8
CDR3nt: TGTGCCAGCAGCTTGTCACAGGGGGCCCAAGAGACCCAGTACTTC
CDR3aa: CASSLSQGAQETQYF

j_gene: TRBJ1-2
d_gene: TRBD1
abundance: NA
v_gene: TRBV6-4
CDR3nt: TGTGCCAGCACTAAGGACCGGGACAGCCTCTATGGCTACACCTTC
CDR3aa: CASTKDRDSLYGYTF

j_gene: TRBJ2-5
d_gene: TRBD1
abundance: NA
v_gene: TRBV29-1
CDR3nt: TGCAGCGGCTCTACAGGGGGCGTCGGAGAGACCCAGTACTTC
CDR3aa: CSGSTGGVGETQYF

j_gene: TRBJ1-1
d_gene: TRBD1
abundance: few
v_gene: TRBV5-1
CDR3nt: TGCGCCAGCAACCCCGGGACAGGGGCATATTGGGGCACTGAAGCTTTCTTT
CDR3aa: CASNPGTGAYWGTEAFF

j_gene: TRBJ2-2
d_gene: TRBD1
abundance: NA
v_gene: TRBV6-1
CDR3nt: TGTGCCAGCAGTGACCCCAGGGGGCGAATTAGATCCGGGGAGCTGTTTTTT
CDR3aa: CASSDPRGRIRSGELFF

j_gene: TRBJ2-6
d_gene: NA
abundance: few
v_gene: TRBV29-1
CDR3nt: TGCAGCGTTCATCAGGACAGCAGCTCTGGGGCCAACGTCCTGACTTTC
CDR3aa: CSVHQDSSSGANVLTF

j_gene: TRBJ2-5
d_gene: NA
abundance: NA
v_gene: TRBV18
CDR3nt: TGTGCCAGCCTCCCAACAGTCCACCCCTCGGGGGAGCAGTACTTC
CDR3aa: CASLPTVHPSGEQYF

j_gene: TRBJ2-7
d_gene: TRBD1
abundance: NA
v_gene: TRBV5-1
CDR3nt: TGCGCCAGCAGTTCCGACAGGGGGCTACACGAGCAGTACTTC
CDR3aa: CASSSDRGLHEQYF

j_gene: TRBJ2-2
d_gene: TRBD2
abundance: medium-sized
v_gene: TRBV5-6
CDR3nt: TGTGCCAGCAGCTTGGGACTAGCGGGGGCCGCGGGCACCGGGGAGCTGTTTTTT
CDR3aa: CASSLGLAGAAGTGELFF

j_gene: TRBJ1-5
d_gene: TRBD1
abundance: NA
v_gene: TRBV7-6
CDR3nt: TGTGCCAGCAGTCCAGGGACAGGGATTGGACAGCCCCAGCATTTT
CDR3aa: CASSPGTGIGQPQHF

j_gene: TRBJ2-3
d_gene: NA
abundance: NA
v_gene: TRBV25-1
CDR3nt: TGTGCCAGCAGTAACTCCCACCCCACAGATACGCAGTATTTT
CDR3aa: CASSNSHPTDTQYF

j_gene: TRBJ1-6
d_gene: NA
abundance: NA
v_gene: TRBV2
CDR3nt: TGTGCCAGCAGTGAAGTTAGAGCAGGGAATAATTCACCCCTCCACTTT
CDR3aa: CASSEVRAGNNSPLHF

j_gene: TRBJ2-5
d_gene: TRBD1
abundance: NA
v_gene: TRBV5-4
CDR3nt: TGTGCCAGCAGCTTAACAGGGGGCAGATGGCAAGAGACCCAGTACTTC
CDR3aa: CASSLTGGRWQETQYF

j_gene: TRBJ2-7
d_gene: NA
abundance: NA
v_gene: TRBV10-2
CDR3nt: TGCGCCAGCAGGGACTTACAGGGTGGGAGCTCCTACGAGCAGTACTTC
CDR3aa: CASRDLQGGSSYEQYF

j_gene: TRBJ1-3
d_gene: NA
abundance: NA
v_gene: TRBV28
CDR3nt: TGTGCCAGCAGCCCCGCGGGGGCGAGTGGAAACACCATATATTTT
CDR3aa: CASSPAGASGNTIYF

j_gene: TRBJ2-4
d_gene: TRBD2
abundance: NA
v_gene: TRBV7-2
CDR3nt: TGTGCCAGCAGCTCAGGGACTAGCGGGGGGGCCGGGGACATTCAGTACTTC
CDR3aa: CASSSGTSGGAGDIQYF

j_gene: TRBJ1-6
d_gene: TRBD1
abundance: NA
v_gene: TRBV27
CDR3nt: TGTGCCAGCAGTTTAGTTTTCGGACAGGGAGATTCACCCCTCCACTTT
CDR3aa: CASSLVFGQGDSPLHF

j_gene: TRBJ2-1
d_gene: TRBD2
abundance: NA
v_gene: TRBV5-6
CDR3nt: TGTGCCAGCAGCTCAGGGACTATAGAGCAGTTCTTC
CDR3aa: CASSSGTIEQFF

j_gene: TRBJ1-1
d_gene: NA
abundance: once
v_gene: TRBV14
CDR3nt: TGTGCCAGCAGCCAAGTCATGGGGACAAGAGTTGCTTTCTTT
CDR3aa: CASSQVMGTRVAFF

j_gene: TRBJ2-5
d_gene: NA
abundance: NA
v_gene: TRBV29-1
CDR3nt: TGCAGCGTTGAAGGAAGTTTTGAGGGTACGGTGTACCAAGAGACCCAGTACTTC
CDR3aa: CSVEGSFEGTVYQETQYF

j_gene: TRBJ2-1
d_gene: TRBD2
abundance: few
v_gene: TRBV2
CDR3nt: TGTGCCAGCAGTGAAGCAGAGGGTCTAGCGGGGGGGAAGTACAATGAGCAGTTCTTC
CDR3aa: CASSEAEGLAGGKYNEQFF

j_gene: TRBJ2-7
d_gene: TRBD2
abundance: NA
v_gene: TRBV7-2
CDR3nt: TGTGCCAGCAGCCCGGGACTAGCGGGGGGCCACGAGCAGTACTTC
CDR3aa: CASSPGLAGGHEQYF

j_gene: TRBJ2-3
d_gene: NA
abundance: once
v_gene: TRBV10-3
CDR3nt: TGTGCCATCAGTGAGTCTGGGAGACCTTCAGATACGCAGTATTTT
CDR3aa: CAISESGRPSDTQYF

j_gene: TRBJ2-1
d_gene: TRBD1
abundance: NA
v_gene: TRBV28
CDR3nt: TGTGCCAGCAGTGCCGGGACAGGGGGTTACAATGAGCAGTTCTTC
CDR3aa: CASSAGTGGYNEQFF

j_gene: TRBJ1-2
d_gene: NA
abundance: NA
v_gene: TRBV28
CDR3nt: TGTGCCAGCACTTTACCGGGGATAGGCGGCTACACCTTC
CDR3aa: CASTLPGIGGYTF

j_gene: TRBJ2-5
d_gene: TRBD2
abundance: NA
v_gene: TRBV2
CDR3nt: TGTGCCAGCACCTCAGAGGGACTAGGAATGGAGACCCAGTACTTC
CDR3aa: CASTSEGLGMETQYF

j_gene: TRBJ1-1
d_gene: NA
abundance: NA
v_gene: TRBV28
CDR3nt: TGTGCCAGCAGAACGACAGGCCGCGAAGCTTTCTTT
CDR3aa: CASRTTGREAFF

j_gene: TRBJ2-7
d_gene: TRBD1
abundance: NA
v_gene: TRBV5-1
CDR3nt: TGCGCCAGCAGCCAAGGACAGGGGCTTACCTACGAGCAGTACTTC
CDR3aa: CASSQGQGLTYEQYF

j_gene: TRBJ2-7
d_gene: TRBD2
abundance: NA
v_gene: TRBV4-2
CDR3nt: TGTGCCAGCAGCCAAGGGACTAGCGGGGGGGACGAGCAGTACTTC
CDR3aa: CASSQGTSGGDEQYF

j_gene: TRBJ2-7
d_gene: NA
abundance: NA
v_gene: TRBV11-2
CDR3nt: TGTGCCAGCAGCTTAGATCGTAGGAGCGAGCAGTACTTC
CDR3aa: CASSLDRRSEQYF

j_gene: TRBJ2-1
d_gene: NA
abundance: hyperexpanded
v_gene: TRBV2
CDR3nt: TGTGCCTTCCAATGGGGCGCTGGCTCCTACAATGAGCAGTTCTTC
CDR3aa: CAFQWGAGSYNEQFF

j_gene: TRBJ2-1
d_gene: NA
abundance: NA
v_gene: TRBV30
CDR3nt: TGTGCCTGGAGCGTAGGACAGCCGAATGAGCAGTTCTTC
CDR3aa: CAWSVGQPNEQFF

j_gene: TRBJ1-2
d_gene: NA
abundance: NA
v_gene: TRBV5-8
CDR3nt: TGTGCCAGCAGCGACGAAGGGGGCTATGGCTACACCTTC
CDR3aa: CASSDEGGYGYTF

j_gene: TRBJ2-5
d_gene: TRBD2
abundance: NA
v_gene: TRBV2
CDR3nt: TGTGCCAGCAGGCTTGCTAGCGGGGAGGGAGAGACCCAGTACTTC
CDR3aa: CASRLASGEGETQYF

j_gene: TRBJ1-5
d_gene: NA
abundance: once
v_gene: TRBV6-5
CDR3nt: TGTGCCAGCAGGCCACAGGGTAGAGGCAATCAGCCCCAGCATTTT
CDR3aa: CASRPQGRGNQPQHF

j_gene: TRBJ1-2
d_gene: TRBD1
abundance: NA
v_gene: TRBV9
CDR3nt: TGTGCCAGCAGCGTAGATCTTACAGGGGGCACGGGGGGCTACACCTTC
CDR3aa: CASSVDLTGGTGGYTF

j_gene: TRBJ1-4
d_gene: NA
abundance: NA
v_gene: TRBV30
CDR3nt: TGTGCCTGGAGTGACTACCTAAGGGGTGAAAAACTGTTTTTT
CDR3aa: CAWSDYLRGEKLFF

j_gene: TRBJ2-4
d_gene: NA
abundance: NA
v_gene: TRBV19
CDR3nt: TGTGCCAGTAGTATAGGTCGGTCCGATTATTTAGCCAAAAACATTCAGTACTTC
CDR3aa: CASSIGRSDYLAKNIQYF

j_gene: TRBJ2-5
d_gene: NA
abundance: few
v_gene: TRBV5-1
CDR3nt: TGCGCCAGCAGCTTGGCCTCCGATTCCCGCAGGAAGCAAGAGACCCAGTACTTC
CDR3aa: CASSLASDSRRKQETQYF

j_gene: TRBJ2-7
d_gene: NA
abundance: NA
v_gene: TRBV7-8
CDR3nt: TGTGCCAGCAGCTCAGTGCCCTCAGGGAACATTCCCTACGAGCAGTACTTC
CDR3aa: CASSSVPSGNIPYEQYF

j_gene: TRBJ2-1
d_gene: TRBD1
abundance: NA
v_gene: TRBV7-6
CDR3nt: TGTGCCAGCAGCTTAGCGCGATGGGGGACAGGGGTGAATGAGCAGTTCTTC
CDR3aa: CASSLARWGTGVNEQFF

j_gene: TRBJ2-1
d_gene: NA
abundance: NA
v_gene: TRBV7-2
CDR3nt: TGTGCCAGCAGCGTCCCTTGGCTATCTAAACTAAATTACAATGAGCAGTTCTTC
CDR3aa: CASSVPWLSKLNYNEQFF

j_gene: TRBJ2-7
d_gene: NA
abundance: NA
v_gene: TRBV2
CDR3nt: TGTGCCAGCAGTGAAACGGGGGATAGGTTC
CDR3aa: CASSETGDRF

j_gene: TRBJ2-7
d_gene: NA
abundance: NA
v_gene: TRBV2
CDR3nt: TGTGCCAGCAGTCTTCGGACTCGAACCTACGAGCAGTACTTC
CDR3aa: CASSLRTRTYEQYF

j_gene: TRBJ2-3
d_gene: TRBD1
abundance: NA
v_gene: TRBV15
CDR3nt: TGTGCCACCAGCAGAATTACAGGGGGCACAGATACGCAGTATTTT
CDR3aa: CATSRITGGTDTQYF

j_gene: TRBJ2-1
d_gene: TRBD1
abundance: few
v_gene: TRBV5-1
CDR3nt: TGCGCCAGCAGCTTACATGAAAGAAACGAGGACAGGGGGCTCAATGAGCAGTTCTTC
CDR3aa: CASSLHERNEDRGLNEQFF

j_gene: TRBJ2-7
d_gene: NA
abundance: NA
v_gene: TRBV5-1
CDR3nt: TGCGCCAGCAGCCTATTAACAGGGAAGTACGAGCAGTACTTC
CDR3aa: CASSLLTGKYEQYF

j_gene: TRBJ1-3
d_gene: NA
abundance: NA
v_gene: TRBV9
CDR3nt: TGTGCCAGCAGCGTAGTTGGGGGCTCCGCTGGAAACACCATATATTTT
CDR3aa: CASSVVGGSAGNTIYF